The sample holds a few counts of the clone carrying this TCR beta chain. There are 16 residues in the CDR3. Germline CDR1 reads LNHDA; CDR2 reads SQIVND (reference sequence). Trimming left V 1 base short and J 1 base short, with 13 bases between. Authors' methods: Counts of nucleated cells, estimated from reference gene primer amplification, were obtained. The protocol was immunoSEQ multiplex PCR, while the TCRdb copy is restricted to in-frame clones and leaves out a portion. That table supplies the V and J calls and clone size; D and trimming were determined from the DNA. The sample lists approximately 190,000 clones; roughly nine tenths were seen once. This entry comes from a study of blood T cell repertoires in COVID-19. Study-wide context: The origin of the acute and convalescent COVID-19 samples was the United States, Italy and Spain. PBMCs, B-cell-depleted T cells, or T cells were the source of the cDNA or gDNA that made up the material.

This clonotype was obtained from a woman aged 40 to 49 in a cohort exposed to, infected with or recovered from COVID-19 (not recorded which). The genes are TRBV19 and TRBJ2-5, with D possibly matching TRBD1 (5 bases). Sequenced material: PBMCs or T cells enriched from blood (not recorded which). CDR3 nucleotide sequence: TGTGCCAGTAGTATAGGAGGATATGACAGCCAAGAGACCCAGTACTTC. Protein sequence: CASSIGGYDSQETQYF.